The clone carrying this T cell receptor beta chain was seen just once. Its antigen is unidentified. The data derive from a study of blood T cells in healthy people across ages. Study outcomes and limitations: The study could not conclusively compare naive and antigen-experienced cells, given its unsorted PBMCs.

This CDR3 is 16 amino acids long. Germline lookup yields CDR1 MDHEN and CDR2 SYDVKM. Primed by a sample-barcoded 5' primer and a J-beta primer mix, a second PCR proceeded for about 6 to 12 cycles. TCRdb independently ran MiXCR on the 5' RACE reads; one entry per CDR3 protein. The table lists over 1,500,000 distinct CDR3 sequences, approximately 50% of them singletons. The rearrangement uses TRBV28 and TRBJ2-5; possibly TRBD2 for D (7 bases). The J call may be in error: the DNA end matches TRBJ2-7 better. This clonotype was sampled from a woman aged 40 to 50 in good health. Sample: blood. The CDR3 spells CASSSFQWGGSYEQYF. DNA for the CDR3: TGTGCCAGCAGTTCCTTTCAGTGGGGGGGCAGCTACGAGCAGTACTTC.